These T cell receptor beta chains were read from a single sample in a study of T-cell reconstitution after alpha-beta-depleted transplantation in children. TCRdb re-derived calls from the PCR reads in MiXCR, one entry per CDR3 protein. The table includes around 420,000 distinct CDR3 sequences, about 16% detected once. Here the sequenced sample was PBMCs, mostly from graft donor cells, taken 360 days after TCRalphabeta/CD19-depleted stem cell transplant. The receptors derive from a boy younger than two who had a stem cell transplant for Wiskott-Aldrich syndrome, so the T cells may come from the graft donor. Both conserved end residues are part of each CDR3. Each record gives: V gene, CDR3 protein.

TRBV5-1,CASSLWGRPGALGDTQYF
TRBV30,CAWSLGISGEQYF
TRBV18,CASSPQTGQETQYF
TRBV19,CASSDRTGGEVSPLHF
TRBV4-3,CASSQGAGGNSPLHF
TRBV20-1,CSARTGLSTDTQYF
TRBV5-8,CASSFWGQGNEQYF
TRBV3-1,CASSQHTAEQFF
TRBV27,CASSFKRNTEAFF
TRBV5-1,CASSFSQGARLYEQYF
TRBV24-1,CATSDPRTSGSFEQFF
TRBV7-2,CASSLAPSGEYNEQFF
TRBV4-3,CASSQDRGSGRFVYNEQFF
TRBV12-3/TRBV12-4,CASSRLAVGLIQETQYF
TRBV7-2,CASSLGPGTVSFMGYTF
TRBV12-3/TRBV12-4,CASSLVRTSEQFF
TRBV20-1,CSARDLSSVGVDTQYF
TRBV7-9,CASYPGAGTQYF
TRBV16,CASSQSPGPTYEQYF
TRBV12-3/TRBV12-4,CASSSGRGLYNEQFF
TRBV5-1,CASSWDLSSYNEQFF
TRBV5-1,CASSADRDGYTF
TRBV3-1,CASSQVAGYEQYF
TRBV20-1,CSARPSTGNTYNEQFF
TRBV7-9,CASGGYEIGNQPQHF
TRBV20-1,CSAHQGINSPLHF
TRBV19,CASSIPSVGEQFF
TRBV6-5,CASSYSTGSGYTF
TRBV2,CASSERTGWDQPQHF
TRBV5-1,CASSGGGLNIQYF
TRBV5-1,CASSFLEGVDYEQYF
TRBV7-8,CASQTRETDTQYF
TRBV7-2,CASSLVTALYGYTF
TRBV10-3,CAISVTRQGGDNYGYTF
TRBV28,CASKEPGLQYNGYTF
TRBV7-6,CASGGGNYYEQYF
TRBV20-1,CSKQRVTYNEQFF
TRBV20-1,CSARHDSHQETQYF
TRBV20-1,CSADRGTYNEQFF
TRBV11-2,CASSLEGTAKNIQYF
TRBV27,CASSLGGRKDNEQFF
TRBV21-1,CASSKIPARQTDTGELFF
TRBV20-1,CSARDPWEETQYF
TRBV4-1,CATQGTVNTGELFF
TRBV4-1,CASSPWGGLHNEQFF
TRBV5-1,CASSLLGTTTGELFF
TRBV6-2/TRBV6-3,CASRTGLAENNEQFF
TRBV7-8,CASSLNQPYEQYF
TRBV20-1,CSASSPYNEQFF
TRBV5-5,CASRLKRPSGANVLTF
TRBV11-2,CASSFFEDGELFF
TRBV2,CASRLEGELFF
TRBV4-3,CASSQISRGETQYF
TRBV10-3,CAISPLTSGGASYNEQFF